These 19 T cell receptor beta chains came from one sample sequenced in a study of CD8 T cells in ankylosing spondylitis. MiXCR, applied by TCRdb to the 5' RACE reads, yields one record per CDR3 protein. The sample lists about 90,000 distinct CDR3 sequences, 9% occurring once. Their cognate antigens are unknown. Study-level points and caveats: What appeared characteristic of ankylosing spondylitis blood was a TCR beta motif of several highly homologous variants.

Sequenced: blood, either unsorted or a sorted T cell fraction (not recorded which). The receptor set was obtained from a male donor with ankylosing spondylitis.

The chain couples TRBV12-3 or TRBV12-4 to TRBJ1-1; 9 bases fit TRBD1. The CDR3 sequence is 15 residues long. J lost 5 bases, V lost 5 bases, and 9 bases had no gene match. The CDR3 reads CASSPNRGLRTEAFF. CDR3 coding DNA: TGTGCCAGCAGTCCCAACAGGGGGCTAAGGACTGAAGCTTTCTTT.

This clonotype was detected only a few times. The chain couples TRBV2 to TRBJ2-2; D possibly corresponds to TRBD2 (5 bases). Germline lookup yields CDR1 SNHLY and CDR2 FYNNEI. The germline V and J ends were trimmed by 7 bases and 7 bases, with 19 bases remaining between them. The CDR3 consists of 15 residues. The CDR3 nucleotides are TGTGCCAGCACCCCCTGGAGGACGGAGGACGGGGAGCTGTTTTTT. Its translation: CASTPWRTEDGELFF.

This clonotype was observed at least ten times. This chain joins TRBV2 and TRBJ2-7, with D possibly TRBD1 on 5 matching bases. This CDR3 is built from 13 residues. CDR1 is SNHLY and CDR2 is FYNNEI in the germline V gene. The V and J ends lost 6 bases and 0 bases respectively, with 9 bases between them. CDR3 nucleotide sequence: TGTGCCAGCAGACACAGGAGCTCCTACGAGCAGTACGTC. The encoded protein is CASRHRSSYEQYV.

This clonotype was seen many times. V usage is TRBV24-1 and J usage is TRBJ2-3; 14 bases are shared with TRBD2. Germline CDR1 reads KGHDR; CDR2 reads SFDVKD. The length of the CDR3 is 18 residues. The V segment lost 4 bases and the J segment 2 bases; nucleotides outside the gene matches: 7. The CDR3 region has the DNA TGTGCCACCAGTGAGCTAGGGACTAGCGGGAGCTTCACAGATACGCAGTATTTT. It is translated as CATSELGTSGSFTDTQYF.

The chain recombines TRBV18 with TRBJ2-1; D gene ambiguous. V lost 1 base and J 5 bases, leaving 18 bases between the germline ends. The V gene's germline CDR1 is KGHSH and CDR2 LQKENI. The CDR3 sequence is 17 residues long. The CDR3 DNA reads as TGTGCCAGCTCACCACGCAGGCCCCAGAATATCGACAATGAGCAGTTCTTC. As protein: CASSPRRPQNIDNEQFF.

This chain uses TRBV6-4 with TRBJ1-1, with a weak D call TRBD1 (5 bases). Per the germline V gene, CDR1 is MRHNA and CDR2 is SNTAGT. V was pared by 2 bases and J by 5 bases, with 6 bases between. This CDR3 is built from 12 residues. DNA of the CDR3: TGTGCCAGCAGTGACGGGGGAACTGAAGCTTTCTTT. Translating gives CASSDGGTEAFF.

This clonotype was observed a few times. This chain links TRBV5-1 with TRBJ2-3; weak D call: TRBD1 (6 bases). CDR3 size: 16 residues. In germline, CDR1 is SGHRS, CDR2 YFSETQ. Trimming took 2 bases from V and 5 from J, leaving 18 bases between them. Here the CDR3 reads CASSFTYRVAKDTQYF. In DNA form, the CDR3 reads TGCGCCAGCAGCTTCACTTACAGGGTCGCAAAAGATACGCAGTATTTT.

This clonotype was seen repeatedly, ten times or more. The rearrangement joins TRBV6-5 to TRBJ2-1; TRBD2 might be the D (5 bases). The CDR3 length is 15 residues. V lost 0 bases and J lost 7, with 13 bases in between. Germline-derived CDR1 and CDR2 are MNHEY and SVGAGI. In DNA form, the CDR3 reads TGTGCCAGCAGTTACTCCACACTAGAATCGAATGAGCAGTTCTTC. It codes for CASSYSTLESNEQFF.

This clonotype showed up many times. J is TRBJ1-1 and V is TRBV29-1, with D maybe TRBD1 (5 bases). V gave up 3 bases and J gave up 0 bases, with 8 bases separating them. Germline loops: CDR1 SQVTM, CDR2 ANQGSEA. The CDR3 is 13 residues long. CDR3 nucleotides: TGCAGCGTTGAGAAAGGGGTGAACACTGAAGCTTTCTTT. This translates into CSVEKGVNTEAFF.

V is TRBV20-1 and J is TRBJ2-2; the match to TRBD1 covers 8 bases. The CDR3 runs to 17 residues. The germline gives CDR1 DFQATT, CDR2 SNEGSKA (reference sequence). Germline trimming cut 0 bases from V and 2 bases from J; bases unmatched to any gene: 8. As DNA, the CDR3 is TGCAGTGCTAGAGATTCGAGGACAGGGCGCAACACCGGGGAGCTGTTTTTT. Protein product: CSARDSRTGRNTGELFF.

This clonotype showed up just a few times. The chain carries TRBV27 and TRBJ2-7; tentative D call: TRBD2 (7 bases). The CDR3 length is 16 residues. The germline CDR1 and CDR2 sequences are MNHEY and SMNVEV (reference sequence). Trimming took 5 bases from V and 0 from J, leaving 17 bases between them. For the CDR3, the DNA is TGTGCCAGCAGTCCTTCGGGGGGCCTAATCTCCTACGAGCAGTACTTC. The encoded protein is CASSPSGGLISYEQYF.

The table lists this clonotype with many counts. The chain has TRBV12-3 or TRBV12-4 and TRBJ1-5; D perhaps matches TRBD1 (6 bases). Trimming took off 2 bases at V and 4 bases at J, with 6 bases between the two ends. The CDR3 is made up of 13 amino acids. CDR3 loop: CASSLTGNQPQHF. CDR3 coding DNA: TGTGCCAGCAGTTTAACAGGGAATCAGCCCCAGCATTTT.

V is TRBV29-1 and J is TRBJ2-5; possibly TRBD1 or TRBD2 for D (6 bases each). The CDR3 totals 14 residues. Trimming cost V 1 base and J 5 bases, with 14 bases left between them. Looked up from germline, CDR1 is SQVTM and CDR2 is ANQGSEA. The CDR3, as DNA: TGCAGCGTTGAAGGGGGGGCAGTCCGGGAGACCCAGTACTTC. Translating it yields CSVEGGAVRETQYF.

This clonotype has a count of ten or more. CDR3 protein: CASSPTGPRETQYF. The CDR3 DNA reads as TGTGCCAGCAGCCCGACAGGCCCCCGGGAGACCCAGTACTTC. The chain recombines TRBV12-3 or TRBV12-4 with TRBJ2-5, with D possibly being TRBD1 (6 bases). Trimming shortened V by 6 bases and J by 5 bases, and 16 bases separated the two germline ends. The length of the CDR3 is 14 residues.

This clonotype has a handful of counts. The chain recombines TRBV10-3 with TRBJ1-1; 11 bases fit TRBD1. Germline values: CDR1 ENHRY, CDR2 SYGVKD. J lost 4 bases, V lost 10 bases, and 11 bases had no gene match. This CDR3 region has 15 residues. The CDR3 nucleotides read TGTGCCACCCGGGACAGGGGGAATGATTTCACTGAAGCTTTCTTT. This gives the protein CATRDRGNDFTEAFF.

The rearrangement uses TRBV7-2 and TRBJ2-7, with TRBD1 matching 7 bases. The CDR3 contains 16 residues. J gave up 3 bases and V 1 base, and 9 bases lay outside the gene matches. Germline values: CDR1 SGHTA, CDR2 FQGNSA. CDR3 sequence: CASSLDVGTAYYEQYF. In DNA, the CDR3 is TGTGCCAGCAGCTTAGACGTCGGGACAGCATACTACGAGCAGTACTTC. Using reference TRBV7-2 and TRBJ2-7 for the parts outside the CDR3, the full variable domain is GAGVSQSPSNKVTEKGKDVELRCDPISGHTALYWYRQSLGQGLEFLIYFQGNSAPDKSGLPSDRFSAERTGGSVSTLTIQRTQQEDSAVYLCASSLDVGTAYYEQYFGPGTRLTVT.

The sample holds a few counts of this clonotype. The chain joins TRBV19 to TRBJ2-3; TRBD2 matches 10 bases. There are 15 residues in the CDR3. Trimming took 6 bases from V and 1 from J; bases not matched to a gene: 4. From germline, CDR1 is LNHDA and CDR2 SQIVND (reference sequence). CDR3 DNA sequence: TGTGCCAGTAGCACCGGACTAGCGGGCACAGATACGCAGTATTTT. Translated, it gives CASSTGLAGTDTQYF.

This clonotype came up a few times. The CDR3 DNA reads TGTGCCAGCAGCTTAGATCCCCTCGATGGGTACAATGAGCAGTTCTTC. This sequence encodes CASSLDPLDGYNEQFF. The genes are TRBV7-9 and TRBJ2-1; no clear D. Trimming took 1 base from V and 4 from J, leaving 14 bases between them. The CDR3 covers 16 residues. Germline V gene data show CDR1 as SEHNR and CDR2 as FQNEAQ (reference sequence).

The V call is TRBV6-5, the J call TRBJ1-3; TRBD1 aligns across 8 bases. V lost 0 bases, J lost 0 bases, and 4 bases stayed unmatched. Per germline, CDR1 MNHEY and CDR2 SVGAGI. The CDR3 loop spans 17 amino acids. For the CDR3, the DNA is TGTGCCAGCAGTTACTCGGTAACAGGGGGCTCTGGAAACACCATATATTTT. Translating gives CASSYSVTGGSGNTIYF.